These T cell receptor beta chains were read from a single sample in a study of blood T cell repertoires in COVID-19. Assay used: immunoSEQ multiplex PCR; TCRdb lists only in-frame clones, some missing. The sample carries a few hundred thousand clones, more than 70% recorded once. Sequences were obtained from PBMCs or T cells enriched from blood (not recorded which). The receptor source for this set is a woman in her forties with acute COVID-19. CDR3s leave out the opening cysteine and the closing phenylalanine or tryptophan. Fields, in order: V gene, CDR3 protein.

V: TRBV9
CDR3: ASSVATGATNTEAF

V: TRBV11-3
CDR3: ASSLRVDSHLSNQPQH

V: TRBV7-2
CDR3: ASSFRGIETQY

V: TRBV20-1
CDR3: SARAYETQY

V: TRBV7-2
CDR3: ASSRTTEQF

V: TRBV4-3
CDR3: ASSQGATDIAEAF

V: TRBV6-5
CDR3: ASRNRGANEKLF

V: TRBV6-5
CDR3: ASRGPYSNYGYT

V: TRBV9
CDR3: ASSTQTGEKGNTIY

V: TRBV4-1
CDR3: ASSIRTGGYGYT

V: TRBV12-3/TRBV12-4
CDR3: ASSFGYGYT

V: TRBV5-4
CDR3: ASSQAAQETQY

V: TRBV7-2
CDR3: ASSLDRGYGYT

V: TRBV19
CDR3: ASSQGDLGQPQH

V: TRBV11-2
CDR3: ASSLVLGSAAF

V: TRBV9
CDR3: ASSVWGGNQETQY

V: TRBV19
CDR3: ASIRAGVGWNTEAF

V: TRBV30
CDR3: AWSGQGMDTGELF

V: TRBV9
CDR3: ASSVDEGAPYNEQF

V: TRBV6-6
CDR3: ASSRTWWQF

V: TRBV7-7
CDR3: ASSRTPGSANTGELF

V: TRBV10-2
CDR3: ASRDRVYFNQPQH

V: TRBV2
CDR3: ASSGDRNTEAF

V: TRBV4-2
CDR3: ASSAIGGGNINQPQH

V: TRBV18
CDR3: ASSPLASGGARSYNEQF